These T cell receptor beta chains were read from a single sample in a study of blood T cell repertoires in COVID-19. The method was immunoSEQ multiplex PCR; TCRdb's version includes in-frame clones alone and lacks a portion of them. The table lists roughly 140,000 clones, 85% of them singletons. Sequenced sample: PBMCs or T cells enriched from blood (not recorded which). The receptors stem from a woman aged 40 to 50 who had recovered from COVID-19. The CDR3 runs from the conserved cysteine through the conserved F or W. Each record gives: V gene, clone size, D gene, J gene, CDR3 protein, CDR3 DNA. D genes are given only for firm matches. Only some rows state a clone size, as once, few, many or a class for expanded clones.

v_call: TRBV11-3
clone_size: once
d_call: TRBD1
j_call: TRBJ2-2
cdr3_aa: CASSVGTGGVTGELFF
cdr3_nt: TGTGCCAGCAGCGTAGGGACAGGGGGCGTCACCGGGGAGCTGTTTTTT

v_call: TRBV4-1
clone_size: NA
d_call: TRBD1
j_call: TRBJ1-2
cdr3_aa: CASSQVQGGRIYGYTF
cdr3_nt: TGCGCCAGCAGCCAAGTACAAGGGGGCCGGATATATGGCTACACCTTC

v_call: TRBV19
clone_size: NA
d_call: TRBD1
j_call: TRBJ1-5
cdr3_aa: CASSGNRGTNQPQHF
cdr3_nt: TGTGCCAGTTCAGGGAACAGGGGGACCAATCAGCCCCAGCATTTT

v_call: TRBV7-6
clone_size: NA
d_call: NA
j_call: TRBJ1-4
cdr3_aa: CASSTTTGTNEKLFF
cdr3_nt: TGTGCCAGCAGCACCACGACAGGAACTAATGAAAAACTGTTTTTT

v_call: TRBV2
clone_size: NA
d_call: TRBD1
j_call: TRBJ1-5
cdr3_aa: CASSVGTVNQPQHF
cdr3_nt: TGTGCCAGCAGCGTAGGGACAGTCAATCAGCCCCAGCATTTT

v_call: TRBV5-1
clone_size: NA
d_call: TRBD1
j_call: TRBJ2-1
cdr3_aa: CASTPRQGIRSEQFF
cdr3_nt: TGCGCCAGCACCCCCCGACAGGGGATAAGGTCTGAGCAGTTCTTC

v_call: TRBV13
clone_size: NA
d_call: TRBD2
j_call: TRBJ2-1
cdr3_aa: CASSSGLAANSYNEQFF
cdr3_nt: TGTGCCAGCAGCTCCGGACTAGCGGCGAACTCCTACAATGAGCAGTTCTTC

v_call: TRBV9
clone_size: NA
d_call: TRBD1
j_call: TRBJ1-2
cdr3_aa: CASSVEGVGQGGGYTF
cdr3_nt: TGTGCCAGCAGCGTAGAAGGAGTGGGACAGGGTGGGGGCTACACCTTC

v_call: TRBV5-6
clone_size: NA
d_call: NA
j_call: TRBJ2-1
cdr3_aa: CASSLGLDSNEQFF
cdr3_nt: TGTGCCAGCAGCTTGGGACTAGATTCTAATGAGCAGTTCTTC

v_call: TRBV2
clone_size: NA
d_call: NA
j_call: TRBJ1-6
cdr3_aa: CASTGFQGGSYNSPLHF
cdr3_nt: TGTGCCAGCACGGGGTTCCAGGGAGGCTCCTATAATTCACCCCTCCACTTT

v_call: TRBV19
clone_size: once
d_call: NA
j_call: TRBJ1-1
cdr3_aa: CASSGGVLNTEAFF
cdr3_nt: TGTGCCAGTAGTGGCGGGGTGTTGAACACTGAAGCTTTCTTT

v_call: TRBV5-1
clone_size: NA
d_call: NA
j_call: TRBJ2-7
cdr3_aa: CASSLASGEQYF
cdr3_nt: TGCGCCAGCAGCTTGGCCTCGGGGGAGCAGTACTTC

v_call: TRBV7-2
clone_size: NA
d_call: NA
j_call: TRBJ1-2
cdr3_aa: CASSPTRLIGRGNGYTF
cdr3_nt: TGTGCCAGCAGCCCTACGAGGCTCATAGGCAGGGGAAATGGCTACACCTTC

v_call: TRBV7-2
clone_size: once
d_call: NA
j_call: TRBJ1-1
cdr3_aa: CASSLDFRTPTEAFF
cdr3_nt: TGTGCCAGCAGCCTCGACTTCCGTACTCCCACTGAAGCTTTCTTT

v_call: TRBV11-2
clone_size: NA
d_call: TRBD2
j_call: TRBJ2-7
cdr3_aa: CASRTPGLAGVEQYF
cdr3_nt: TGTGCCAGCAGAACCCCGGGACTAGCGGGAGTCGAGCAGTACTTC